The clone carrying this T cell receptor (beta chain) was recorded many times. Its matching antigen is unknown. The sample comes from a study of beta chain features in type 1 diabetes. Study at large: All of the samples together had around 110,000,000 sorted cells examined. Study findings and constraints: Reduced insertions and increased deletions marked VDJ junctions in type 1 diabetes patients.

Stem cell-like memory, regulatory, central memory and naive CD4+ cells were sorted via CD45RO/CCR7/CD25/CD127/CD95/CD27. Over 95% purity was reached by all sorted populations. The CDR3 has 15 residues. The V gene's germline CDR1 is LGHNA and CDR2 YSLEER. Trimming took 0 bases from V and 4 from J, leaving 10 bases between them. Reverse transcription of all isolated RNA meant that expressed TCRB transcripts were sequenced. The table came from immunoSEQ multiplex PCR; TCRdb's copy has only in-frame clones and leaves some out. The sample gives 310,000 or so clones, less than 10% of which show up once; under 0.5% is in the top ten.

The chain recombines TRBV4-3 with TRBJ2-1; D gene unclear. The specimen was central memory CD4+ T cells from blood. This TCR came from a woman aged 18-29 years in good health. The CDR3 DNA follows: TGCGCCAGCAGCCAAGAGCGGACGCCGTACAATGAGCAGTTCTTC. Protein product: CASSQERTPYNEQFF.